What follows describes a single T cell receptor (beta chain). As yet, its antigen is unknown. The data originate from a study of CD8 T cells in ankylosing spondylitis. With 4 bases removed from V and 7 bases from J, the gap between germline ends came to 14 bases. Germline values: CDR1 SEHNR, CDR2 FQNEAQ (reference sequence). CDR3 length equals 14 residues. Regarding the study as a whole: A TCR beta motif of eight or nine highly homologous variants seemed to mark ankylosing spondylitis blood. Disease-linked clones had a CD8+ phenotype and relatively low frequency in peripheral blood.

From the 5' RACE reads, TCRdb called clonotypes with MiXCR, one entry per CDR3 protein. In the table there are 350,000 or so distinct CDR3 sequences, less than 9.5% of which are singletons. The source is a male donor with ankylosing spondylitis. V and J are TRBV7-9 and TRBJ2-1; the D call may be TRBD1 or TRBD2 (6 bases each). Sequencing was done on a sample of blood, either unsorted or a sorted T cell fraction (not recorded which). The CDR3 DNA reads TGTGCCAGCAGCTCCCTCCTAGGGGGGAATGAGCAGTTCTTC. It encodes CASSSLLGGNEQFF.